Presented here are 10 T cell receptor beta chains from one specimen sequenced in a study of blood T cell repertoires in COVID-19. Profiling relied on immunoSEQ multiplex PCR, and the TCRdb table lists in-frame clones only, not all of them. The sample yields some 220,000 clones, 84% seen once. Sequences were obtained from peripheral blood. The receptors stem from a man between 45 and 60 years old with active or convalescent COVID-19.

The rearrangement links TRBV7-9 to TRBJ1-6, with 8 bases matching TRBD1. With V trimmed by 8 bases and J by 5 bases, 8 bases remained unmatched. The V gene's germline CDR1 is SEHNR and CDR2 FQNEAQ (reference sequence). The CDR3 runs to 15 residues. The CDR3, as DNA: TGTGCCAGCCATCGATCGGGACAGGATAATTCACCCCTCCACTTT. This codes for CASHRSGQDNSPLHF.

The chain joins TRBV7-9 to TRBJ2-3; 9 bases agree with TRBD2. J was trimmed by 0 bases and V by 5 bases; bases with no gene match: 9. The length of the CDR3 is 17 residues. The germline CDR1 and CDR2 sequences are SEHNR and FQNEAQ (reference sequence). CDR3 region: CASSPLGSGRSTDTQYF. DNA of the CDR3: TGTGCCAGCAGCCCCCTGGGTAGCGGGAGAAGCACAGATACGCAGTATTTT.

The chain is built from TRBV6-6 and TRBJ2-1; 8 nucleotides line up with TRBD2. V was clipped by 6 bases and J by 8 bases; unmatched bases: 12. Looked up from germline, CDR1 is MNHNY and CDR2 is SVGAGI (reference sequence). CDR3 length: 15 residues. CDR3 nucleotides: TGTGCCAGCAGCCACCGAGGGACTAGTATCGATGAGCAGTTCTTC. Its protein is CASSHRGTSIDEQFF.

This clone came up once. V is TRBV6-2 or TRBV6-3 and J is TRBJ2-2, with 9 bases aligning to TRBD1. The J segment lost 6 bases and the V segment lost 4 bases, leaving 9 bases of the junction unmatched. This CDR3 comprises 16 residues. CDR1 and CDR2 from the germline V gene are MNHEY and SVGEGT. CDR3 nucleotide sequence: TGTGCCAGCAGTTCGGGACAGGGAGGACCTCCCGGGGAGCTGTTTTTT. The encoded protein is CASSSGQGGPPGELFF.

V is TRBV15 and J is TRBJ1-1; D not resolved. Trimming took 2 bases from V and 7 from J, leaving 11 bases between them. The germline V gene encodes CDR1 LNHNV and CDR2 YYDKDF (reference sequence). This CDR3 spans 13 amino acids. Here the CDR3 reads CATSRSLQVEAFF. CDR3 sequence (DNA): TGTGCCACCAGCAGATCACTCCAGGTTGAAGCTTTCTTT.

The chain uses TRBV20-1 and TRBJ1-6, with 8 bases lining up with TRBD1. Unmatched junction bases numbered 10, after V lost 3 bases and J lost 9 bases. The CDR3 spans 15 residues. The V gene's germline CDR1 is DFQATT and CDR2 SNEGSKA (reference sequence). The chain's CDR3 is CSASGTGSGSSPLHF. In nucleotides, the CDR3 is TGCAGTGCTAGTGGGACAGGATCCGGTAGTTCACCCCTCCACTTT.

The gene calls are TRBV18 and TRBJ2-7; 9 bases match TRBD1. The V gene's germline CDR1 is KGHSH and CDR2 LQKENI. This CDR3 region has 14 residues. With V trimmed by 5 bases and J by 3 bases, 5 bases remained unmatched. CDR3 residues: CASSSGTGIYEQYF. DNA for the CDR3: TGTGCCAGCTCATCCGGGACAGGGATCTACGAGCAGTACTTC. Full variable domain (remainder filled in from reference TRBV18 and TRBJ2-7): NAGVMQNPRHLVRRRGQEARLRCSPMKGHSHVYWYRQLPEEGLKFMVYLQKENIIDESGMPKERFSAEFPKEGPSILRIQQVVRGDSAAYFCASSSGTGIYEQYFGPGTRLTVT.

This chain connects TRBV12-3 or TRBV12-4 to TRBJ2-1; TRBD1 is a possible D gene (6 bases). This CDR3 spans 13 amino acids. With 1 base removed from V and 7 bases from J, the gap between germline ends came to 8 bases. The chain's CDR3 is CASSLGRGNEQFF. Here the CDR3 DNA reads TGTGCCAGCAGTTTAGGAAGGGGGAATGAGCAGTTCTTC.

The CDR3 nucleotides read TGTGCCAGCAGTTTAAGGCCCGAGGGGGATCTCATATATTTT. Its protein product is CASSLRPEGDLIYF. This chain uses TRBV28 with TRBJ1-3, with D possibly being TRBD1 (6 bases). There are 14 residues in the CDR3. CDR1 and CDR2 from the germline V gene are MDHEN and SYDVKM. Trimming stripped 2 bases from V and 12 bases from J, with 17 bases between.

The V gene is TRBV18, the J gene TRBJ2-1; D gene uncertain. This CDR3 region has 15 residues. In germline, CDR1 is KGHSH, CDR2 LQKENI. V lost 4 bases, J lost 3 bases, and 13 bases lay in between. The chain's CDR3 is CASSRPETYYNEQFF. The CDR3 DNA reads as TGTGCCAGCTCACGGCCAGAGACATACTACAATGAGCAGTTCTTC.